The 7 T cell receptor beta chains below all came from one sample that was sequenced in a study of blood T cell repertoires in COVID-19. Sequencing used immunoSEQ multiplex PCR; TCRdb keeps in-frame clones, though not all of them. The sample lists over 150,000 clones, 86% seen once, with approximately 7% in the top ten. The sample taken for sequencing was peripheral blood. These receptors were obtained from a man aged 50-60 years with active or convalescent COVID-19.

With regard to this clone: Other DNA sequences in this specimen translate into the identical CDR3. The V call is TRBV12-3 or TRBV12-4, the J call TRBJ1-1; D uncertain. The CDR3 totals 13 residues. V was shortened by 3 bases and J by 0 bases, with 5 bases between the two germline ends. CDR3 in DNA: TGTGCCAGCAGTTTTGAGCTGAACACTGAAGCTTTCTTT. Translation: CASSFELNTEAFF.

The chain employs TRBV5-1 and TRBJ1-2; 7 positions agree with TRBD1. Germline V gene sequence: CDR1 SGHRS, CDR2 YFSETQ. CDR3 length: 14 residues. The V and J ends lost 6 bases and 0 bases, in that order; junction bases with no gene match: 5. The CDR3 spells CASNDRATNYGYTF. CDR3 bases: TGCGCCAGCAACGACAGGGCGACTAACTATGGCTACACCTTC.

This clone showed up just once. V gene TRBV19 combines with J gene TRBJ2-2, with 7 nucleotides matching TRBD1. The germline CDR1 and CDR2 sequences are LNHDA and SQIVND (reference sequence). The CDR3 covers 14 residues. Trimming cost V 4 bases and J 6 bases; bases outside gene matches: 5. CDR3 bases: TGTGCCAGTAGTACCTCCGGGACAGCCGGGGAGCTGTTTTTT. It specifies CASSTSGTAGELFF.

In its sample, this clone was seen many times. The chain employs TRBV5-1 and TRBJ1-1; 8 nucleotides align to TRBD1. Germline trimming cut 5 bases from V and 5 bases from J; bases unmatched to any gene: 11. The CDR3 is 15 residues long. Germline CDR1 SGHRS, CDR2 YFSETQ. The CDR3 spells CASRPGQGGITEAFF. As DNA, the CDR3 is TGCGCCAGCAGACCCGGACAGGGTGGAATTACTGAAGCTTTCTTT. The full variable domain, rest sourced from reference TRBV5-1 and TRBJ1-1, is KAGVTQTPRYLIKTRGQQVTLSCSPISGHRSVSWYQQTPGQGLQFLFEYFSETQRNKGNFPGRFSGRQFSNSRSEMNVSTLELGDSALYLCASRPGQGGITEAFFGQGTRLTVV.

J is TRBJ2-2 and V is TRBV6-5; possible D gene TRBD1, 5 bases. Trimming pared 6 bases from V and 0 bases from J, leaving 8 bases between. The CDR3 is 14 amino acids. CDR1 and CDR2 from the germline V gene are MNHEY and SVGAGI. CDR3 loop: CASRADTNTGELFF. The CDR3 region has the DNA TGTGCCAGCAGGGCGGACACGAACACCGGGGAGCTGTTTTTT.

The genes are TRBV7-2 and TRBJ2-2; D remains ambiguous. The CDR3 has 16 residues. Trimming removed 5 bases from V and 6 bases from J, with 19 bases in between. Germline V lookup: CDR1 SGHTA, CDR2 FQGNSA. The CDR3 protein is CASSPHVEVDSGELFF. Written as DNA, the CDR3 is TGTGCCAGCAGCCCCCACGTCGAGGTAGATTCCGGGGAGCTGTTTTTT.

The table lists this clone with a few counts. The V and J genes are TRBV6-1 and TRBJ2-5, with D possibly matching TRBD2 (5 bases). The germline gives CDR1 MNHNS, CDR2 SASEGT. This CDR3 contains 14 residues. V was pared by 3 bases and J by 6 bases, with 14 bases between. The CDR3 is CASSDVHWEKTQYF. The DNA of the CDR3 is TGTGCCAGCAGTGATGTTCATTGGGAGAAGACCCAGTACTTC.